This T cell receptor (beta chain) derives from a study of regulatory T cells in long-lasting Graves disease (dated by TCRdb to the early 2020s). Background for the entire study: Newly diagnosed Graves' disease patients had taken antithyroid drugs for less than 3 months. Patients with persistent Graves' disease were compared with patients with newly diagnosed Graves' disease using TCR sequencing and RNA sequencing of peripheral blood. The study was registered as a clinical trial and conducted in China. A total of around 33 samples underwent TCR sequencing, from around 13 patients with persistent Graves' disease and roughly 20 patients with newly diagnosed Graves' disease.

The study at large found these results: Persistent patients shared more public clonotypes among themselves (2,741) than newly diagnosed patients did (about 900). Only peripheral blood was studied, because thyroid tissue, the primary lesion, was inaccessible. Persistent disease showed preferential use of TRBV28, TRBJ1-2 and TRBJ2-5, whereas newly diagnosed disease favored TRBV20-1 and TRBJ2-1. Only the TCR beta chain was sequenced and analyzed. Persistent Graves' disease patients showed lower TCR Shannon entropy and fewer highly expanded clones than newly diagnosed patients, suggesting clonal expansion. The authors acknowledged the small sample size as a limitation that may reduce accuracy.

This clonotype was picked up many times. The target of this receptor is not known. Base qualities are not provided; no much larger clone lies one nucleotide away. To prepare the library, multiplex PCR was applied. The instrument was an Illumina HiSeq 4000. TCR beta libraries were built with iRepertoire HTBI primers and Arm-PCR amplification of CDR3 regions. Gel purification was performed on PCR products prior to sequencing. The published analysis was carried out like this. A total of 60 to 80 TRBV and under 15 TRBJ segments were identified across samples and were used for gene usage analysis of CDR3 amino acid clonotypes. COPE and FqMerger were used to merge filtered high-quality paired reads into contigs. Contigs were aligned with BLAST to IMGT TRBV, TRBD and TRBJ reference genes, and CDR3 was defined per IMGT. Highly expanded clones were defined as clonotypes with a frequency above 0.1%. Repertoire diversity was measured by Shannon entropy, and V-J evenness by the Gini coefficient. Clonotypes shared by more than one individual were considered public. The raw public reads went through TCRdb reprocessing: fastp at Q25, MiXCR clone calling, in-frame beta chains kept. A single entry per CDR3 protein holds the most common genes and DNA from its merged rows. It is TCRdb's table, rather than the study itself, that gives the V and J calls and clone size. In all, the sample holds roughly 560,000 distinct CDR3 sequences, and about 12% of those were seen once. The top ten hold roughly 8.2% of the sample.

The time point label, read with the paper, signifies: newly diagnosed GD, antithyroid drugs for less than 3 months. For both TCR sequencing and RNA sequencing, RNA was extracted from PBMCs using TRIzol. The diagnosis of Graves' disease was made according to American Thyroid Association guidelines. The patients came from an endocrinology department in Xi'an, China. From each patient, around 8.3 milliliters of peripheral blood was collected into an EDTA anticoagulant tube. PBMCs were isolated by Ficoll Paque Plus density gradient separation without further T cell sorting. An Agilent 2100 Bioanalyzer and agarose gel were used to check RNA quality, while a NanoDrop 2000 measured RNA concentration. The CDR3 numbers 13 residues from cysteine through phenylalanine. Just the 39-base CDR3 DNA is kept, in frame starting at base 1. V gives up 6 bases and J gives up 5 bases, and the segment between their germline ends measures 14 bases. The germline V gene (reference sequence) specifies LNHDA as CDR1 and SQIVND as CDR2.

These data were also reused for a study on T cells in Graves' hyperthyroidism and ophthalmopathy. Reported in the second study: Stable Graves' hyperthyroidism was defined as no progression to ophthalmopathy during 18 months of follow-up. Hyperthyroidism patients were aged 18 to 65 years and newly diagnosed, with disease duration of less than 2 months. Any patient with an uncontrolled infection, another autoimmune disease, pregnancy or lactation was excluded. Diagnoses relied on clinical symptoms, serum thyroxine and TRAb, thyroid ultrasound and orbital computed tomography. A first-round RT-PCR of the TCR CDR3 used the HTBI primer set with the Qiagen OneStep RT-PCR kit. Blood samples also contained most of the expanded thyroid clonotypes (frequency above 0.001), which suggests that blood repertoires may reflect thyroid immune responses. A 13 V-J signature model separated ophthalmopathy from stable hyperthyroidism, with about 90% sensitivity and roughly 81% specificity in cross-validation and 80%/75% in testing. In validation, the model predicted progression to ophthalmopathy a median of about 6.5 months before onset, with approximately 71% sensitivity and roughly 79% specificity. TCR V-J signatures able to tell the groups apart were searched for in a discovery cohort of 100 patients, of whom more than 40 had Graves' ophthalmopathy and about 55 had stable Graves' hyperthyroidism. An independent validation cohort of under 20 hyperthyroidism patients and about 15 patients who later progressed to ophthalmopathy tested prospective prediction of ophthalmopathy. The 95 to 100 discovery patients were divided at random into training and test sets in a 7:3 ratio. In addition, the study compared T-cell repertoires in thyroid tissue and in blood from roughly 6 Graves' hyperthyroidism patients. After blood sampling, hyperthyroidism patients were treated with methimazole at a starting dose of 30 mg daily, and ophthalmopathy patients were treated with high-dose intravenous methylprednisolone. Libraries were constructed in a second round of multiplex PCR, after which size selection and purification were performed. Paired-end sequencing of the libraries was performed with 100 bp reads on an Illumina HiSeq2000. SOAPnuke was used to process the raw data, throwing out any read that contained adapters or uncalled bases, had a mean Phred below 15, or lacked an exact constant-primer or identifier match. COPE v1.2.5 was used to merge the high-quality paired reads, and each unique nucleotide sequence was defined as a clonotype. Clonotypes were aligned to IMGT TRBV, TRBD and TRBJ reference segments using MiTCR v1.1. Only V-J combinations with frequency above 0.0001, covering 98% to 99.2% of repertoires, were analysed. The TCS score was defined as F50 (clonal expansion) divided by E x V (chaos), with BLOSUM62-based TCRdist calculated between CDR3 peptides within each V-J. Welch's t-statistics and random forest reduced 514 V-J features to 10 to 15, which were used in a naive Bayes classifier (R e1071). No statistical method was used to set the sample size in advance, and investigators knew the group allocation. The paper describes TCR Vbeta CDR3 sequencing of some 130 peripheral blood samples, made up of some 40 ophthalmopathy patients, some 76 hyperthyroidism patients and 17 progressor patients.

The receptor comes from a woman in her twenties or thirties with Graves disease. Donor details come from another sample of the same person, matched by shared clones. This specimen was peripheral blood mononuclear cells (PBMCs), taken at new diagnosis, from a patient treated with antithyroid drugs. The V gene is TRBV19 and the J gene is TRBJ2-7; the D gene lacks a confident call. The DNA is as follows: TGTGCCAGTAGCGAAACCAGACTCGACGAGCAGTACTTC. It codes for CASSETRLDEQYF. The entire variable domain, with the stretches around the CDR3 drawn from the reference TRBV19 and TRBJ2-7 proteins, is DGGITQSPKYLFRKEGQNVTLSCEQNLNHDAMYWYRQDPGQGLRLIYYSQIVNDFQKGDIAEGYSVSREKKESFPLTVTSAQKNPTAFYLCASSETRLDEQYFGPGTRLTVT.